One TCR beta chain is described in this entry. The antigen remains undetermined. The sample is drawn from a study of shared clonotypes between healthy human individuals. Study context: The cohort comprised a couple of women and a few men. Their ages spanned 18 to 49 years. Study-level results: The authors expected sequencing depth to affect clonotype sharing among donors.

The donors, all of them Caucasian adults, lived in Nashville, Tennessee. The CDR3 covers 16 residues. Germline loops: CDR1 KGHSH, CDR2 LQKENI. V was shortened by 3 bases and J by 8 bases, with 20 bases between the two germline ends. Under the authors' procedure: ImmunoSEQ supplied junction-only sequences lacking quality scores, so filtering was different. The protocol was immunoSEQ multiplex PCR, while the TCRdb copy is restricted to in-frame clones and leaves out a portion. The V and J calls and clone size come from that table; D and trimming were worked out from the DNA. The sample lists about 480,000 clones, 75% to 80% occurring once.

The TCR was taken from a woman aged 40-49 years in good health. Some clones in this sample may be carry-over from other donors' samples. Sample: PBMCs. The rearrangement joins TRBV18 to TRBJ2-1; TRBD2 is a possible D gene (6 bases). The CDR3 sequence: CASSPKKGSGSDEQFF. In DNA form, the CDR3 reads TGTGCCAGCTCACCGAAAAAGGGTAGCGGTTCGGATGAGCAGTTCTTC.